This T cell receptor (beta chain) was sequenced in a study of early T cells in non-severe SARS-CoV-2 infection. Across the whole study: Sequencing of unsorted whole blood was done on bulk RNA, leaving chains unpaired.

Study-wide points: Anti-spike CD8 responses were favored by VDJdb matching, which missed private and CD4 specificities.

The library protocol tagged individual cDNA molecules with unique molecular identifiers. TCRdb independently ran MiXCR on the 5' RACE reads; one entry per CDR3 protein. The table records around 61,000 distinct CDR3 sequences, roughly 13% of them present only once. This clonotype was detected a few times. Its antigen is unidentified. The CDR3 is made up of 15 amino acids. The sequencing input was whole blood. The V call is TRBV12-2, the J call TRBJ2-5. TRBV12-2 has pseudogene status. The sequence came from an adult who was a healthcare worker with PCR-confirmed SARS-CoV-2 infection or an uninfected control (not recorded which). CDR3 bases: TGTGCAAGTCGCTTAATTATTGCTACGGCAGAGACCCAGTACTTC. Translation: CASRLIIATAETQYF.